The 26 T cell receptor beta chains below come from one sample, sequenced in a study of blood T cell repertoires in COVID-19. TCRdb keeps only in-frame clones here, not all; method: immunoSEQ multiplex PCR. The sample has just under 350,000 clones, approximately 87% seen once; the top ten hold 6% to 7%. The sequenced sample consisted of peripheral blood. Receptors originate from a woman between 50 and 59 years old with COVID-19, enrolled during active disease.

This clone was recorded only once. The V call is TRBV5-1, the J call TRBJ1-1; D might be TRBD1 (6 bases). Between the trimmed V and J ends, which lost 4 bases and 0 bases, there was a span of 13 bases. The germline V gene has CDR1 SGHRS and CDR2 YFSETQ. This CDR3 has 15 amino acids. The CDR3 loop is CASSAIRGLNTEAFF. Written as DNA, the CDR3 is TGCGCCAGCAGCGCCATCAGGGGATTGAACACTGAAGCTTTCTTT.

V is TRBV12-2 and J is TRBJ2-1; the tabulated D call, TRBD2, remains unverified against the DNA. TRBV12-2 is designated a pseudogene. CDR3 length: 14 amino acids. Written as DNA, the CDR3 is TGTGCAAGTCGCTTAGCGCCCTACGGGGATGAACAGTTCTTC. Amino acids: CASRLAPYGDEQFF.

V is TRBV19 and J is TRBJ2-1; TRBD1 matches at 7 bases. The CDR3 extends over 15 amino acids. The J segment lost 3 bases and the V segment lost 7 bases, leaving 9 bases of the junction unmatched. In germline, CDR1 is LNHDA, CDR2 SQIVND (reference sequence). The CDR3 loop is CASKRQGKIYNEQFF. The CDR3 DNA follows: TGTGCCAGTAAAAGACAGGGTAAGATCTACAATGAGCAGTTCTTC.

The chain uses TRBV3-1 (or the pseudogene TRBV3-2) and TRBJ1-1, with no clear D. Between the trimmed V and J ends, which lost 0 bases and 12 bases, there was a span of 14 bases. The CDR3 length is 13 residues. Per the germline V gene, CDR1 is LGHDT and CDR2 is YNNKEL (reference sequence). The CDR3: CASSQDSPVLSFF. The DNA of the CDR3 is TGTGCCAGCAGCCAAGACAGTCCCGTATTGTCTTTCTTT.

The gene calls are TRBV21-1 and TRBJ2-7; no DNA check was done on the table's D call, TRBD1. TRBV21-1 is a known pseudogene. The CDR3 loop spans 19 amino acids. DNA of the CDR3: TGTGCCAGCAGCAAATACAAATACCCGGTCCCGACAGTTTCCTACGAGCAGTACTTC. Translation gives CASSKYKYPVPTVSYEQYF.

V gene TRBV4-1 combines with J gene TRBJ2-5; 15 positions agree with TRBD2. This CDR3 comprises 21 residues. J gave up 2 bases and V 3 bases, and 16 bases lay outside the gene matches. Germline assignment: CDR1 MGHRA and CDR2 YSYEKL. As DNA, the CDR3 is TGCGCCAGCAGCCACCCCCGACCCGGGACTAGCGGGAGGTTTTCGCAAGAGACCCAGTACTTC. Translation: CASSHPRPGTSGRFSQETQYF.

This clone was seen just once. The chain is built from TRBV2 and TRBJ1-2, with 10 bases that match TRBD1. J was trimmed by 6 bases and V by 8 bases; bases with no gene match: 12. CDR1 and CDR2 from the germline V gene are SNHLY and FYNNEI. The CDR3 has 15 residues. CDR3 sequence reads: CASGRMTGGEDGYTF. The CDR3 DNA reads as TGTGCCAGCGGTCGGATGACAGGGGGCGAGGATGGCTACACCTTC.

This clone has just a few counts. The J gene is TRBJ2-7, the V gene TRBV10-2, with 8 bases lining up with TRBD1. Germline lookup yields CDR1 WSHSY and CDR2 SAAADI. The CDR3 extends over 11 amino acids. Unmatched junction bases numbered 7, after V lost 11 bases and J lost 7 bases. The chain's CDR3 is CAVRRGLEQYF. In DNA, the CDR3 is TGCGCCGTTCGCAGGGGGCTTGAGCAGTACTTC.

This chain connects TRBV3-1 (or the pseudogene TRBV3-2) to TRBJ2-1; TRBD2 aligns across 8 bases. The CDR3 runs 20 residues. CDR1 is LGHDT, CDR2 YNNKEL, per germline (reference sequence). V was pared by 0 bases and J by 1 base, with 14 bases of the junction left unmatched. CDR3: CASSQDAAGGRRPSYNEQFF. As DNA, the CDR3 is TGTGCCAGCAGCCAAGATGCGGCGGGAGGTCGTAGACCGTCCTACAATGAGCAGTTCTTC.

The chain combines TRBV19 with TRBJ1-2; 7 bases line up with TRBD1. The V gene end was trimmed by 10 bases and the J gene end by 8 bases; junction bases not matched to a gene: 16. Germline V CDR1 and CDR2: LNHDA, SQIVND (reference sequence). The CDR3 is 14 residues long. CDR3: CATPGGQIGDGYTF. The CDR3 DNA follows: TGTGCCACCCCCGGGGGACAGATCGGTGACGGCTACACCTTC.

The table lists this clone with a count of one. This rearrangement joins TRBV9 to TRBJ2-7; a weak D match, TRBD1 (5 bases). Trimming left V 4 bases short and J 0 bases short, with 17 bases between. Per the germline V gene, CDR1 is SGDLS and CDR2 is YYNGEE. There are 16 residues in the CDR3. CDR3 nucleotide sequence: TGTGCCAGCAGCCCGCATGACAGCTTCCCCTCCTACGAGCAGTACTTC. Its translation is CASSPHDSFPSYEQYF.

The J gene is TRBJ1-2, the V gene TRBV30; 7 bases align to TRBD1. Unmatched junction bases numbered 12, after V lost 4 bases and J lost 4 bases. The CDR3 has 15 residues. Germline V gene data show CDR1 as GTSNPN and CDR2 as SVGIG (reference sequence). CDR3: CAWTNLGGMGYGYTF. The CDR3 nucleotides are TGTGCCTGGACGAACTTAGGGGGCATGGGCTATGGCTACACCTTC.

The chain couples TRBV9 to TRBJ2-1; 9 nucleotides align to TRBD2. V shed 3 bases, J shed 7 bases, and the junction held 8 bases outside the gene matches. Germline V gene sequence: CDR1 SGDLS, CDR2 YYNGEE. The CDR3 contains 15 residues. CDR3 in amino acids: CASSGIAGARNEQFF. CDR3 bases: TGTGCCAGCAGCGGAATAGCGGGAGCAAGGAATGAGCAGTTCTTC.

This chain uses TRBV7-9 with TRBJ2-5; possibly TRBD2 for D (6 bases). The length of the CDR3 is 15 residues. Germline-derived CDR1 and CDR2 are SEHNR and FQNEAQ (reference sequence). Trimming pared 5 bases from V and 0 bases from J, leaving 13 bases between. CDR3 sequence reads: CASSPAGTYQETQYF. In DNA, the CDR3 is TGTGCCAGCAGCCCGGCAGGGACTTACCAAGAGACCCAGTACTTC.

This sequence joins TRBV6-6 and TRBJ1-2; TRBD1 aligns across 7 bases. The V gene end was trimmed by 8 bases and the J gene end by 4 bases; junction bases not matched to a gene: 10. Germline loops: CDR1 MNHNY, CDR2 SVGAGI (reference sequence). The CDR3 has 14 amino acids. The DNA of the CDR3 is TGTGCCAGCGCATCAAGACAGGGCGGCTATGGCTACACCTTC. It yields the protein CASASRQGGYGYTF.

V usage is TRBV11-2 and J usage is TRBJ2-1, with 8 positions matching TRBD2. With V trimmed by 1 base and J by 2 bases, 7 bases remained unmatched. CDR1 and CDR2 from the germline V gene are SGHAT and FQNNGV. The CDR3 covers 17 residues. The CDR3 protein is CASSLVGTSGAYNEQFF. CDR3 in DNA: TGTGCCAGCAGCTTAGTGGGTACTAGCGGCGCCTACAATGAGCAGTTCTTC.

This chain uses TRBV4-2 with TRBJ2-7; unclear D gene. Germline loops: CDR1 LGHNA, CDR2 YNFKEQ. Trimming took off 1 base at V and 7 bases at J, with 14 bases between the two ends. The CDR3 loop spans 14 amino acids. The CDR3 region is CASSQVDRTGEQYF. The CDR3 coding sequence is TGTGCCAGCAGCCAAGTCGACCGAACCGGGGAGCAGTACTTC.

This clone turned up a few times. The chain's CDR3 is CAWSHRGYSYNSPLHF. In DNA, the CDR3 is TGTGCCTGGAGTCACAGGGGCTACTCCTATAATTCACCCCTCCACTTT. The chain employs TRBV30 and TRBJ1-6; TRBD1 matches at 7 bases. Germline CDR1 GTSNPN, CDR2 SVGIG (reference sequence). Trimming cost V 2 bases and J 0 bases; bases outside gene matches: 4. There are 16 residues in the CDR3.

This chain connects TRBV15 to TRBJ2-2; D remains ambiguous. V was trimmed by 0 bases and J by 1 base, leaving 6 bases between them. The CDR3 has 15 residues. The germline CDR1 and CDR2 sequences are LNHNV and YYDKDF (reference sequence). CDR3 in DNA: TGTGCCACCAGCAGAGAGGAGAGGAACACCGGGGAGCTGTTTTTT. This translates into CATSREERNTGELFF.

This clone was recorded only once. The CDR3 DNA reads as TGTGCCAGTATGAACACCGGGGAGCTGTTTTTT. Protein sequence: CASMNTGELFF. The chain combines TRBV7-3 with TRBJ2-2; D is unresolved. V shed 9 bases and J shed 1 base, with 3 bases lying between them. The CDR3 length is 11 residues. The germline V gene encodes CDR1 SGHTA and CDR2 FQGTGA.

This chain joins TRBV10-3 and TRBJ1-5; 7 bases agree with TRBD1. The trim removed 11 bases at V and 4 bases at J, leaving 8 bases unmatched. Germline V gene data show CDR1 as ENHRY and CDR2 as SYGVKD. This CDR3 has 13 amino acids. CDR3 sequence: CAAHRDSNQPQHF. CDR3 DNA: TGTGCCGCGCACCGGGACAGTAATCAGCCCCAGCATTTT.

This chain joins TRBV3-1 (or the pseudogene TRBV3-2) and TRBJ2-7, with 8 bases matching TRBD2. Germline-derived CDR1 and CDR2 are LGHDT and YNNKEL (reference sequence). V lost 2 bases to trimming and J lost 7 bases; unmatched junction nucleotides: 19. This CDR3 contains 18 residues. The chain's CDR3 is CASSQLAPGGRPTGEQYF. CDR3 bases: TGTGCCAGCAGCCAACTAGCCCCAGGCGGGAGGCCCACGGGGGAGCAGTACTTC.

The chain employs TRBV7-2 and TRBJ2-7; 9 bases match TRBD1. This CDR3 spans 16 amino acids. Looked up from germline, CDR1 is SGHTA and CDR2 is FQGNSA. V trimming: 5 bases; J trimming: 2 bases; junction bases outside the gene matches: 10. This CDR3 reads CASSPGGTGPPYEQYF. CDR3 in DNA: TGTGCCAGCAGCCCTGGAGGGACAGGGCCTCCCTACGAGCAGTACTTC.

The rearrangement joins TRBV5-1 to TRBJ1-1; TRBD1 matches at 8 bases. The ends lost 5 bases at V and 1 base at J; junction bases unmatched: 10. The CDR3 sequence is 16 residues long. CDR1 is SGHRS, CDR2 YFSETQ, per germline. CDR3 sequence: CASRPEQGVRNTEAFF. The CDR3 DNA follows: TGCGCCAGCAGACCGGAACAGGGGGTTCGGAACACTGAAGCTTTCTTT.

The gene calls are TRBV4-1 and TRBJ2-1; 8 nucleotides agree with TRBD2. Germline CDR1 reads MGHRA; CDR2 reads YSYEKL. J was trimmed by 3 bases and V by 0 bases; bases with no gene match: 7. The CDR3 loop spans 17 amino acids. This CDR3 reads CASSQDDASGYYNEQFF. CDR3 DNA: TGCGCCAGCAGCCAAGATGACGCTAGCGGGTACTACAATGAGCAGTTCTTC.

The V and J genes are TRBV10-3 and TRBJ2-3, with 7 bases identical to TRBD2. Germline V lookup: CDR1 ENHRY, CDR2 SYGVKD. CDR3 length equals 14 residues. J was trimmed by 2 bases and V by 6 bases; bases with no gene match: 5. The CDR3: CAISRGEPTDTQYF. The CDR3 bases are TGTGCCATCAGCCGGGGGGAGCCCACAGATACGCAGTATTTT.